One and the same sample provided the 17 T cell receptor beta chains below, sequenced in a study of shared clonotypes between healthy human individuals. The table came from immunoSEQ multiplex PCR; TCRdb's copy has only in-frame clones and leaves some out. The table includes 550,000 to 850,000 clones, over 65% detected once. Material for sequencing was memory CD4+ T cells sorted from blood. As for subset: CD45RA-negative fraction. The receptors stem from a woman in her twenties or thirties in good health.

V gene TRBV6-5 combines with J gene TRBJ2-1; 8 bases are a match to TRBD2. This CDR3 comprises 15 residues. The germline V gene has CDR1 MNHEY and CDR2 SVGAGI. V lost 4 bases to trimming and J lost 3 bases; unmatched junction nucleotides: 5. CDR3 bases: TGTGCCAGCAGTTTAACTAGCGGAAACTACAATGAGCAGTTCTTC. Its protein product is CASSLTSGNYNEQFF.

J is TRBJ2-7 and V is TRBV15; TRBD1 matches 8 bases. V was pared by 0 bases and J by 1 base, with 8 bases of the junction left unmatched. Germline V gene sequence: CDR1 LNHNV, CDR2 YYDKDF (reference sequence). The CDR3 extends over 17 amino acids. Written as DNA, the CDR3 is TGTGCCACCAGCAGAGACAGGACAGGGTTGGGGTCCTACGAGCAGTACTTC. The encoded protein is CATSRDRTGLGSYEQYF.

The chain links TRBV5-1 to TRBJ2-5; D assignment may be TRBD1 or TRBD2 (6 bases each). Germline lookup yields CDR1 SGHRS and CDR2 YFSETQ. This CDR3 is built from 15 residues. V gave up 2 bases and J gave up 5 bases, with 16 bases separating them. CDR3 sequence (DNA): TGCGCCAGCAGCTTTGGCAGGGGAGGTCGCGAGACCCAGTACTTC. Amino acid sequence: CASSFGRGGRETQYF.

In its sample, this clone was seen a few times. The rearrangement links TRBV19 to TRBJ1-2, with unresolved D. CDR3 length equals 11 residues. CDR1 is LNHDA, CDR2 SQIVND, per germline (reference sequence). Deletions cut 4 bases from V and 4 bases from J, with 4 bases between. This CDR3 is CASSRSYGYTF. The CDR3 region has the DNA TGTGCCAGTAGTAGAAGCTATGGCTACACCTTC.

This clone was counted a few times. The rearrangement uses TRBV15 and TRBJ1-1; 9 bases are shared with TRBD1. Per germline, CDR1 LNHNV and CDR2 YYDKDF (reference sequence). Losses at the gene ends were 4 bases for V and 1 base for J; bases not matched to a gene: 7. This CDR3 comprises 16 residues. CDR3 nucleotides: TGTGCCACCAGCATCGACCAGGGACAGGGGAACACTGAAGCTTTCTTT. This encodes CATSIDQGQGNTEAFF. Full variable domain (rest looked up from reference TRBV15 and TRBJ1-1): DAMVIQNPRYQVTQFGKPVTLSCSQTLNHNVMYWYQQKSSQAPKLLFHYYDKDFNNEADTPDNFQSRRPNTSFCFLDIRSPGLGDTAMYLCATSIDQGQGNTEAFFGQGTRLTVV.

This clone was recorded a few times. The same CDR3 is also encoded by other DNA sequences in this sample. V and J are TRBV2 and TRBJ2-1; the match to TRBD2 covers 13 bases. The CDR3 extends over 13 amino acids. The germline V gene encodes CDR1 SNHLY and CDR2 FYNNEI. The J segment lost 7 bases and the V segment lost 8 bases, leaving 2 bases of the junction unmatched. The CDR3 here is CASSGLAGNEQFF. The CDR3 nucleotides are TGTGCCAGCTCGGGACTAGCGGGGAATGAGCAGTTCTTC.

This clone was seen a few times. The CDR3 region has the DNA TGTGCCAGCAGTCAGGAGAGGGACAGGGATGGTCAGACCCAGTACTTC. As protein: CASSQERDRDGQTQYF. The V gene is TRBV2, the J gene TRBJ2-5, with 9 bases aligning to TRBD1. With 5 bases clipped from V and 6 bases from J, the junction kept 13 bases outside the gene matches. This CDR3 comprises 16 residues. Germline CDR1 reads SNHLY; CDR2 reads FYNNEI.

The V call is TRBV10-2, the J call TRBJ2-6; possible D gene TRBD2, 5 bases. The CDR3 has 17 amino acids. Trimming cost V 7 bases and J 1 base, with 17 bases left between them. CDR1 WSHSY and CDR2 SAAADI come from the germline V gene. The CDR3 sequence is CASTSTAAVSGANVLTF. The CDR3 DNA is TGCGCCAGCACCTCCACAGCGGCGGTATCTGGGGCCAACGTCCTGACTTTC.

This clone was observed a single time. The sample holds other DNA sequences that translate to the same CDR3. The chain joins TRBV7-9 to TRBJ2-7; 8 positions match TRBD2. V lost 0 bases, J lost 2 bases, and 3 bases stayed unmatched. The CDR3 is 15 residues long. The germline CDR1 and CDR2 sequences are SEHNR and FQNEAQ (reference sequence). The CDR3 is CASSLASGVTYEQYF. CDR3 nucleotide sequence: TGTGCCAGCAGCTTAGCTAGCGGGGTTACCTACGAGCAGTACTTC.

The table lists this clone with a count of one. This chain links TRBV7-2 with TRBJ1-1, with TRBD1 matching 7 bases. V was clipped by 3 bases and J by 4 bases; unmatched bases: 5. Per germline, CDR1 SGHTA and CDR2 FQGNSA. The CDR3 covers 14 residues. The CDR3 is CASSFRAGGTEAFF. The CDR3 DNA is TGTGCCAGCAGCTTCCGAGCAGGGGGCACTGAAGCTTTCTTT.

J is TRBJ2-1 and V is TRBV4-2; 7 bases map to TRBD2. CDR1 and CDR2 (germline): LGHNA, YNFKEQ. The CDR3 spans 16 residues. The V gene end was trimmed by 4 bases and the J gene end by 2 bases; junction bases not matched to a gene: 8. The CDR3 loop reads CASSREGSGPYNEQFF. In DNA form, the CDR3 reads TGTGCCAGCAGCCGGGAGGGTAGCGGACCCTACAATGAGCAGTTCTTC.

The chain links TRBV15 to TRBJ2-7; 7 nucleotides match TRBD1. The junction had 4 bases not matched to a gene; V was cut back by 3 bases and J by 2 bases. The germline gives CDR1 LNHNV, CDR2 YYDKDF (reference sequence). This CDR3 spans 14 amino acids. The CDR3 reads CATSRAGGAYEQYF. For the CDR3, the DNA is TGTGCCACCAGCAGGGCAGGGGGTGCCTACGAGCAGTACTTC. Together with reference TRBV15 and TRBJ2-7, the CDR3 gives the full variable domain: DAMVIQNPRYQVTQFGKPVTLSCSQTLNHNVMYWYQQKSSQAPKLLFHYYDKDFNNEADTPDNFQSRRPNTSFCFLDIRSPGLGDTAMYLCATSRAGGAYEQYFGPGTRLTVT.

CDR3 residues: CASSPGFGTFNTEAFF. Written as DNA, the CDR3 is TGTGCCAGCTCACCAGGGTTTGGGACGTTCAACACTGAAGCTTTCTTT. The chain combines TRBV18 with TRBJ1-1, with D possibly TRBD1 on 5 matching bases. CDR3 length equals 16 residues. V was cut by 2 bases and J by 2 bases, with 15 bases left in between. Germline loops: CDR1 KGHSH, CDR2 LQKENI.

The chain has TRBV29-1 and TRBJ1-5; D is possibly TRBD1 (5 bases). Trimming removed 5 bases from V and 7 bases from J, with 18 bases in between. There are 14 residues in the CDR3. Germline assignment: CDR1 SQVTM and CDR2 ANQGSEA. The CDR3: CSVRGEDLGQPQHF. In DNA, the CDR3 is TGCAGCGTTCGGGGGGAGGACTTAGGGCAGCCCCAGCATTTT.

The chain carries TRBV30 and TRBJ2-1, with 10 bases aligning to TRBD2. The germline CDR1 and CDR2 sequences are GTSNPN and SVGIG (reference sequence). This CDR3 is built from 17 residues. Losses at the gene ends were 3 bases for V and 4 bases for J; bases not matched to a gene: 12. In nucleotides, the CDR3 is TGTGCCTGGAGCCCTAGTAGTAGCGGGGGGATTTACAATGAGCAGTTCTTC. It specifies CAWSPSSSGGIYNEQFF. The whole variable domain, remainder taken from reference TRBV30 and TRBJ2-1, is SQTIHQWPATLVQPVGSPLSLECTVEGTSNPNLYWYRQAAGRGLQLLFYSVGIGQISSEVPQNLSASRPQDRQFILSSKKLLLSDSGFYLCAWSPSSSGGIYNEQFFGPGTRLTVL.

This clone was found a few times. This chain connects TRBV11-1 to TRBJ2-7; no firm D call. Germline-derived CDR1 and CDR2 are SGHAT and FQDESV (reference sequence). The CDR3 runs to 14 residues. Trimming cost V 4 bases and J 0 bases, with 10 bases left between them. CDR3 in amino acids: CASSSRQGSYEQYF. CDR3 bases: TGTGCCAGCAGCTCTAGACAAGGCTCCTACGAGCAGTACTTC.

The chain links TRBV9 to TRBJ2-7, with D possibly called TRBD1 or TRBD2 (5 bases each). Germline assignment: CDR1 SGDLS and CDR2 YYNGEE. The CDR3 runs to 13 residues. With 0 bases removed from V and 9 bases from J, the gap between germline ends came to 13 bases. The CDR3 protein is CASSVGIRDAQYF. CDR3 DNA sequence: TGTGCCAGCAGCGTAGGGATCAGGGACGCGCAGTACTTC.